Below are 20 T cell receptor beta chains sequenced from a single sample in a study of patients and donors after allogeneic stem cell transplantation. TCRdb processed the RT-PCR reads anew with MiXCR; each CDR3 protein has one entry. The sample includes 70,000 to 100,000 distinct CDR3 sequences, 5% seen only once; the top ten take 2.5% to 3%. Sequenced material: blood, either unsorted or a sorted T cell fraction (not recorded which). The receptors originated from a human donor who was either an allogeneic HSCT recipient or a stem cell or donor lymphocyte infusion donor (not recorded which). It is not recorded whose cells these are; they may come from a transplant donor.

This clonotype was observed many times. The V gene is TRBV5-6, the J gene TRBJ2-3, with 8 nucleotides matching TRBD2. Germline CDR1 is SGHDT and CDR2 is YYEEEE. This CDR3 has 15 residues. J lost 4 bases, V lost 4 bases, and 8 bases had no gene match. The CDR3 coding sequence is TGTGCCAGCAGCGCCGGGACTAGTAAATCAGATACGCAGTATTTT. This encodes CASSAGTSKSDTQYF.

Judged by abundance, this clonotype is medium-sized (0.01 to 0.1%). The V call is TRBV2, the J call TRBJ2-5, with 10 positions matching TRBD2. There are 15 residues in the CDR3. CDR1 is SNHLY, CDR2 FYNNEI, per germline. Trimming at V came to 5 bases and at J to 4 bases, leaving 7 bases not matched to a gene. The CDR3, as DNA: TGTGCCAGCAGTCGGAGCGGGGGGGCCGGAGAGACCCAGTACTTC. Translating it yields CASSRSGGAGETQYF.

This clonotype was seen many times. V usage is TRBV7-6 and J usage is TRBJ2-3; TRBD1 or TRBD2 may be the D gene (5 bases each). This CDR3 is 17 amino acids long. The germline V and J ends were trimmed by 6 bases and 2 bases, with 21 bases remaining between them. CDR1 and CDR2 from the germline V gene are SGHVS and FNYEAQ. In DNA form, the CDR3 reads TGTGCCAGCAGTCGCGCCCCGGGGCTAACCGACACAGATACGCAGTATTTT. Protein sequence: CASSRAPGLTDTDTQYF.

The table lists this clonotype with many counts. V is TRBV24-1 and J is TRBJ2-2; D not resolved. CDR3 length equals 20 residues. V lost 6 bases to trimming and J lost 1 base, with 26 bases between them. Germline assignment: CDR1 KGHDR and CDR2 SFDVKD. DNA for the CDR3: TGTGCCACCAGTTTTTTATTTGCCGGAATACACCATAAGAACACCGGGGAGCTGTTTTTT. Translation gives CATSFLFAGIHHKNTGELFF.

This clonotype was counted at least ten times. J is TRBJ2-7 and V is TRBV20-1; tentative D call: TRBD1 (5 bases). V was cut by 1 base and J by 9 bases, with 16 bases left in between. The CDR3 sequence is 13 residues long. Germline V gives CDR1 DFQATT, CDR2 SNEGSKA (reference sequence). Here the CDR3 DNA reads TGCAGTGCTAGAGGCAGGGTGAGTGTGGTGCAGTACTTC. Its protein is CSARGRVSVVQYF.

This clonotype was picked up a small number of times. J is TRBJ2-7 and V is TRBV6-1; D unresolved. Germline loops: CDR1 MNHNS, CDR2 SASEGT. The ends were cut back, 6 bases at V and 2 bases at J, with 11 bases in the middle. This CDR3 is built from 13 residues. The CDR3 DNA is TGTGCCAGCAGAGGGCCCTCTCCCTACGAGCAGTACTTC. Its translation is CASRGPSPYEQYF.

This clonotype was found many times. The rearrangement uses TRBV16 and TRBJ2-3; TRBD2 agrees at 10 bases. The V gene's germline CDR1 is KGHSY and CDR2 FQNENV. V dropped 4 bases and J dropped 2; count of bases not matched to a gene: 9. The CDR3 consists of 17 residues. Here the CDR3 DNA reads TGTGCCAGCAGCCCTAGCGGGAGTCAGACCTTCACAGATACGCAGTATTTT. This codes for CASSPSGSQTFTDTQYF.

This clonotype was found a few times. The V gene is TRBV23-1, the J gene TRBJ2-7; no firm D call. TRBV23-1 is an open reading frame whose function is uncertain. The CDR3 runs 17 residues. The V gene lost 3 bases and the J gene lost 1 base, with 19 bases spanning the gap. This chain's CDR3 is CASSHPPFAPRSYEQYF. In DNA, the CDR3 is TGCGCCAGCAGTCACCCCCCTTTTGCGCCTCGGTCCTACGAGCAGTACTTC.

J is TRBJ2-1 and V is TRBV20-1; 9 positions agree with TRBD1. J was trimmed by 8 bases and V by 5 bases; bases with no gene match: 10. CDR3 length equals 14 residues. Per germline, CDR1 DFQATT and CDR2 SNEGSKA (reference sequence). The CDR3 bases are TGCAGTGCTCCCTCCGGGACAGGGTTTCATGAGCAGTTCTTC. Its translation is CSAPSGTGFHEQFF.

This clonotype was counted ten times or more. The CDR3: CASSTNNSPLHF. CDR3 coding DNA: TGTGCCAGCAGTACCAACAATTCACCCCTCCACTTT. This chain uses TRBV12-3 or TRBV12-4 with TRBJ1-6; D is unclear. Trimming removed 5 bases at V and 7 bases at J, with 6 bases between. The CDR3 covers 12 residues.

This rearrangement joins TRBV28 to TRBJ2-2; D is perhaps TRBD2 (5 bases). Trimming stripped 5 bases from V and 3 bases from J, with 10 bases between. CDR1 is MDHEN and CDR2 is SYDVKM in the germline V gene. This CDR3 is 14 amino acids long. The CDR3 sequence: CASSGGWDTGELFF. The CDR3 bases are TGTGCCAGCAGTGGAGGTTGGGACACCGGGGAGCTGTTTTTT.

This clonotype was counted ten times or more. V is TRBV20-1 and J is TRBJ2-1; 7 positions agree with TRBD2. This CDR3 is built from 13 residues. Trimming cost V 3 bases and J 2 bases; bases outside gene matches: 1. CDR1 and CDR2 (germline): DFQATT, SNEGSKA (reference sequence). The CDR3 reads CSASSGPYNEQFF. The CDR3 nucleotides read TGCAGTGCTAGTAGCGGGCCCTACAATGAGCAGTTCTTC.

This clonotype was counted at least ten times. This sequence joins TRBV12-3 or TRBV12-4 and TRBJ1-1, with D unresolved. The CDR3 extends over 12 amino acids. Trimming took off 8 bases at V and 1 base at J, with 8 bases between the two ends. The CDR3 bases are TGTGCCAGCTCCCTTACGAACACTGAAGCTTTCTTT. Its protein is CASSLTNTEAFF.

This clonotype was counted a few times. The chain couples TRBV29-1 to TRBJ1-1; the match to TRBD1 covers 7 bases. With V trimmed by 0 bases and J by 4 bases, 11 bases remained unmatched. The CDR3 is 16 amino acids. Germline V gives CDR1 SQVTM, CDR2 ANQGSEA. The CDR3 here is CSVEDPRQGLSTEAFF. The CDR3 bases are TGCAGCGTTGAAGACCCTCGACAGGGCCTGAGCACTGAAGCTTTCTTT.

This clonotype was detected ten times or more. This chain joins TRBV7-2 and TRBJ2-7; 11 bases align to TRBD2. V was pared by 4 bases and J by 4 bases, with 6 bases of the junction left unmatched. Germline CDR1 SGHTA, CDR2 FQGNSA. CDR3 length: 15 amino acids. DNA for the CDR3: TGTGCCAGCAGCTCCTTTAGCGGGGGGGATTACGAGCAGTACTTC. It translates to CASSSFSGGDYEQYF. Looking up the rest from reference TRBV7-2 and TRBJ2-7 gives the full variable domain: GAGVSQSPSNKVTEKGKDVELRCDPISGHTALYWYRQSLGQGLEFLIYFQGNSAPDKSGLPSDRFSAERTGGSVSTLTIQRTQQEDSAVYLCASSSFSGGDYEQYFGPGTRLTVT.

This clonotype appeared many times. This sequence joins TRBV12-3 or TRBV12-4 and TRBJ1-1; D is unclear. V was shortened by 7 bases and J by 4 bases, with 13 bases between the two germline ends. The CDR3 is 13 residues long. The CDR3 DNA reads as TGTGCCAGCAACCGGGGAGGGATCACTGAAGCTTTCTTT. Its translation is CASNRGGITEAFF.

This clonotype was seen at least ten times. J is TRBJ1-5 and V is TRBV20-1; D unresolved. The CDR3 length is 14 residues. CDR1 DFQATT and CDR2 SNEGSKA come from the germline V gene (reference sequence). Trimming cost V 3 bases and J 0 bases, with 9 bases left between them. CDR3 DNA: TGCAGTGCTAGTGATCTTACTAGCAATCAGCCCCAGCATTTT. This codes for CSASDLTSNQPQHF.

This clonotype showed up many times. The chain has TRBV10-1 and TRBJ2-3; tentative D call: TRBD1 (5 bases). The CDR3 runs 15 residues. Trimming shortened V by 3 bases and J by 4 bases, and 14 bases separated the two germline ends. Germline V gene lookup returns CDR1 WNHNN and CDR2 SYGVQD (reference sequence). The CDR3 is CASSDPTDGPDTQYF. In DNA form, the CDR3 reads TGCGCCAGCAGTGACCCGACAGACGGCCCAGATACGCAGTATTTT.

This clonotype was counted many times. V and J are TRBV5-1 and TRBJ2-3, with 10 bases matching TRBD2. There are 16 residues in the CDR3. Germline CDR1 reads SGHRS; CDR2 reads YFSETQ. V was pared by 5 bases and J by 0 bases, with 6 bases of the junction left unmatched. The CDR3 here is CASRKGLAESTDTQYF. The CDR3, as DNA: TGCGCCAGCAGAAAAGGACTAGCGGAAAGCACAGATACGCAGTATTTT.

This clonotype was counted many times. The rearrangement uses TRBV19 and TRBJ2-7; tentatively, D is TRBD1 or TRBD2 (6 bases each). Deletions cut 1 base from V and 2 bases from J, with 12 bases between. Germline V gives CDR1 LNHDA, CDR2 SQIVND (reference sequence). The CDR3 sequence is 15 residues long. CDR3 residues: CASSIAMGGTYEQYF. CDR3 in DNA: TGTGCCAGTAGTATAGCCATGGGGGGCACCTACGAGCAGTACTTC.